This TCR beta chain is from a study of cytomegalovirus exposure and HLA in healthy donors. The PCR used 60 Vbeta and 13 Jbeta primers. Data came from immunoSEQ multiplex PCR; TCRdb stores just in-frame clones and leaves some out. The data hold fewer than 200,000 clones, with almost 80% observed a single time. Only a few counts were recorded for this clone. The CDR3 is 11 residues long. Germline V gene lookup returns CDR1 DFQATT and CDR2 SNEGSKA (reference sequence). Trimming shortened V by 8 bases and J by 0 bases, and 7 bases separated the two germline ends. The sequence was collected from a woman in her forties or fifties in good health and CMV-seronegative. Specimen: PBMCs. The V gene is TRBV20-1, the J gene TRBJ1-1; D ambiguous. This CDR3 is CSPQMNTEAFF. Here the CDR3 DNA reads TGCAGTCCCCAGATGAACACTGAAGCTTTCTTT.